This is a list of T cell receptor beta chains from one sample in a study of blood T cells in healthy people across ages. TCRdb itself ran the 5' RACE reads through MiXCR, one entry per CDR3 protein. The sample has 900,000 to 950,000 distinct CDR3 sequences, around 29% seen once. This sample also belongs to another study, concerning T cells of mothers and their children.

The sample was blood. The receptors come from a woman between 40 and 50 years old in good health. The CDR3 runs from the conserved cysteine through the conserved F or W. Not all rows give a size; the values are once, few, many and, for expanded clones, a class.

v_gene	abundance	CDR3aa
TRBV7-2	many	CASSLAGRYTDTQYF
TRBV4-3	many	CASSQEISSGAETQYF
TRBV30	many	CAYSGGASNEQFF
TRBV15	NA	CATSRALMGFSYNEQFF
TRBV29-1	few	CSAILVAGRQNYGYTF
TRBV20-1	few	CSARPQGGTNEKLFF
TRBV27	many	CASSLERSETQYF
TRBV11-3	few	CASSPEAGTTEAFF
TRBV29-1	many	CSVEDPRRTYEQYF
TRBV7-6	few	CASSLEAGTSGEQYF
TRBV28	NA	CASSMRDRRVYGYTF
TRBV5-1	few	CASKETGANALTF
TRBV5-5	NA	CASSLERQGAGERFF
TRBV20-1	NA	CSAPTSGRTDTQYF
TRBV29-1	NA	CSARQGASDGYTF
TRBV12-3/TRBV12-4	once	CASSLLTGRPNEQYF
TRBV25-1	NA	CASSFLAGDTQYF
TRBV9	few	CASSVEAGGLYNEQFF
TRBV4-3	NA	CASSQVLAPTNEKLFF
TRBV4-3	few	CASSQELRVRYEKLFF
TRBV5-5	many	CASGDRDTLYEQYF
TRBV10-3	NA	CAISDRFDEQFF